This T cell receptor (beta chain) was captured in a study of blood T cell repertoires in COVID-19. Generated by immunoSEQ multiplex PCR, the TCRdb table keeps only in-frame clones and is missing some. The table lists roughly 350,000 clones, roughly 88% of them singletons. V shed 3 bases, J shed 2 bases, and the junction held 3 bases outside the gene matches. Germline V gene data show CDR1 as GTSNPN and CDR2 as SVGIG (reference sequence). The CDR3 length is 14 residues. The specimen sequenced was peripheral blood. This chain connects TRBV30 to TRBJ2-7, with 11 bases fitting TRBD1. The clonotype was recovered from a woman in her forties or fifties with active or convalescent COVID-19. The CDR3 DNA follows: TGTGCCTGGAGGACGGGACAGGGGGCCTACGAGCAGTACTTC. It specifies CAWRTGQGAYEQYF.